The 13 T cell receptor beta chains given below trace back to one sample, sequenced in a study of T cell repertoires in cytomegalovirus infection. For these TCRs, the target antigens are not known. Via MiXCR, TCRdb re-called the reads, giving one row per CDR3 protein. The sample contains some 46,000 distinct CDR3 sequences, roughly a fifth of which appear only once. The input for sequencing was CD8+ T cells from cultured PBMCs, taken from culture after CMV antigen stimulation. The receptors shown here come from a human donor in good health (CMV status not recorded). Some clones in this sample may be carry-over from other donors' samples.

This clonotype was detected a few times. This sequence joins TRBV14 and TRBJ1-1; D is uncertain. This CDR3 comprises 16 residues. The germline V gene encodes CDR1 SGHDN and CDR2 FVKESK. Trimming removed 0 bases at V and 6 bases at J, with 17 bases between. Here the CDR3 reads CASSQDRSLTLPEAFF. The CDR3 DNA sequence: TGTGCCAGCAGCCAAGATCGTTCCTTGACTCTCCCTGAAGCTTTCTTT.

The genes are TRBV30 and TRBJ2-3; 7 bases map to TRBD1. J gave up 2 bases and V 0 bases, and 5 bases lay outside the gene matches. The CDR3 sequence is 15 residues long. Germline assignment: CDR1 GTSNPN and CDR2 SVGIG (reference sequence). The CDR3 reads CAWSVRTGSTDTQYF. DNA of the CDR3: TGTGCCTGGAGTGTACGGACAGGATCCACAGATACGCAGTATTTT.

V gene TRBV18 combines with J gene TRBJ2-2; a possible D gene is TRBD1 (5 bases). V was shortened by 3 bases and J by 2 bases, with 13 bases between the two germline ends. This CDR3 is built from 16 residues. Germline V gives CDR1 KGHSH, CDR2 LQKENI. CDR3 loop: CASSPWTTSNTGELFF. The CDR3 DNA sequence: TGTGCCAGCTCACCTTGGACAACGAGTAACACCGGGGAGCTGTTTTTT.

This clonotype showed up just a few times. The rearrangement joins TRBV27 to TRBJ2-2, with no clear D. The CDR3 has 17 amino acids. Germline V lookup: CDR1 MNHEY, CDR2 SMNVEV (reference sequence). The V end lost 6 bases, the J end lost 3 bases, and 20 bases lay between the germline ends. CDR3 protein: CASRGMFDPTYTGELFF. CDR3 nucleotides: TGTGCCAGCAGGGGCATGTTCGATCCAACTTACACCGGGGAGCTGTTTTTT.

This clonotype was observed many times. This chain's CDR3 is CASSYRGTSELYEQYF. In DNA, the CDR3 is TGTGCCAGCAGTTATAGGGGGACTAGCGAGCTCTACGAGCAGTACTTC. This chain uses TRBV6-5 with TRBJ2-7, with 10 bases lining up with TRBD2. Germline V gives CDR1 MNHEY, CDR2 SVGAGI. Germline trimming cut 3 bases from V and 3 bases from J; bases unmatched to any gene: 8. CDR3 length: 16 residues.

The chain has TRBV7-6 and TRBJ2-5; the match to TRBD2 covers 9 bases. The V and J ends lost 5 bases and 1 base, in that order; junction bases with no gene match: 5. Germline V gene sequence: CDR1 SGHVS, CDR2 FNYEAQ. The CDR3 contains 15 residues. The CDR3 region has the DNA TGTGCCAGCAGCACCTCGGGACTAGCCCAAGAGACCCAGTACTTC. It translates to CASSTSGLAQETQYF.

This clonotype was recorded many times. This chain uses TRBV19 with TRBJ1-4, with TRBD1 as a possible D gene (6 bases). Trimming stripped 3 bases from V and 3 bases from J, with 14 bases between. The CDR3 has 16 amino acids. CDR1 is LNHDA, CDR2 SQIVND, per germline (reference sequence). The CDR3 DNA reads TGTGCCAGTAGTATCTCCAGGGGATCGGCTAATGAAAAACTGTTTTTT. This gives the protein CASSISRGSANEKLFF.

Many counts were recorded for this clonotype. CDR3 amino acids: CASSSGWTNEKLFF. The CDR3 nucleotides read TGTGCCAGCAGCTCAGGGTGGACTAATGAAAAACTGTTTTTT. The genes are TRBV6-6 and TRBJ1-4; weak D call: TRBD1 (5 bases). Per the germline V gene, CDR1 is MNHNY and CDR2 is SVGAGI (reference sequence). The CDR3 contains 14 residues. Trimming stripped 6 bases from V and 2 bases from J, with 10 bases between.

This clonotype was seen just once. A read error may explain this, as a much larger clone is one base away. The chain couples TRBV11-3 to TRBJ1-1; no definite D call. The germline CDR1 and CDR2 sequences are SGHNT and YENEEA. This CDR3 is 15 amino acids long. The CDR3: CASSLNDNLNTKAFF. DNA for the CDR3: TGTGCCAGCAGCCTAAACGACAACCTGAACACTAAAGCTTTCTTT.

The sample holds a few counts of this clonotype. The rearrangement joins TRBV6-2 or TRBV6-3 to TRBJ1-1, with a possible D match to TRBD1 (5 bases). V lost 5 bases to trimming and J lost 2 bases, with 9 bases between them. The germline gives CDR1 MNHEY, CDR2 SVGEGT. This CDR3 region has 13 residues. CDR3 coding DNA: TGTGCCAGCAGTGCGCAGGGAAACACTGAAGCTTTCTTT. It yields the protein CASSAQGNTEAFF.

This clonotype was observed a few times. V and J are TRBV5-1 and TRBJ2-3; TRBD2 agrees at 16 bases. Germline CDR1 reads SGHRS; CDR2 reads YFSETQ. The CDR3 sequence is 17 residues long. V dropped 4 bases and J dropped 4; count of bases not matched to a gene: 6. The CDR3 is CASSPTGLAGGPDTQYF. In nucleotides, the CDR3 is TGCGCCAGCAGCCCTACGGGACTAGCGGGGGGGCCAGATACGCAGTATTTT. The entire variable domain, with the rest obtained from reference TRBV5-1 and TRBJ2-3, is as follows: KAGVTQTPRYLIKTRGQQVTLSCSPISGHRSVSWYQQTPGQGLQFLFEYFSETQRNKGNFPGRFSGRQFSNSRSEMNVSTLELGDSALYLCASSPTGLAGGPDTQYFGPGTRLTVL.

A few counts support this clonotype. The rearrangement links TRBV29-1 to TRBJ1-1; the D gene is possibly TRBD1 (5 bases). In germline, CDR1 is SQVTM, CDR2 ANQGSEA. CDR3 length equals 16 residues. V was trimmed by 4 bases and J by 0 bases, leaving 18 bases between them. The CDR3 coding sequence is TGCAGCGTTGTGGGGGAAGACGGGACGGTGAACACTGAAGCTTTCTTT. It encodes CSVVGEDGTVNTEAFF.

This clonotype was detected ten times or more. This chain uses TRBV11-2 with TRBJ2-5; the D gene is possibly TRBD1 (6 bases). The CDR3 extends over 17 amino acids. Per germline, CDR1 SGHAT and CDR2 FQNNGV. Deletions cut 0 bases from V and 0 bases from J, with 14 bases between. This CDR3 reads CASSLDFRTVHQETQYF. Written as DNA, the CDR3 is TGTGCCAGCAGCTTAGATTTTAGGACAGTTCACCAAGAGACCCAGTACTTC.